The clone carrying this TCR beta chain came up a few times. The target antigen is unknown. An end of the junction differs from the germline gene, which may be a read error. The data were obtained in a study of tumor-infiltrating lymphocytes in primary liver carcinoma. Whole-study context: Stage T1-T3 N0M0 tumors measured roughly 4.2 to 10 cm at most. General study results and limits: Since sampling was bulk and unsorted, CD4+ and CD8+ repertoires were not compared. Tumor-blood pairs (like tumor-adjacent pairs) overlapped less than tumor region pairs did.

Germline DNA was also extracted, and blood RNA derived from unsorted whole blood. CDR3 length: 13 amino acids. Looked up from germline, CDR1 is SGHKS and CDR2 is YYEKEE (reference sequence). The researchers produced TCR beta cDNA from about 510 ng total RNA with a constant-region primer. Construction of TCR beta libraries relied on three successive nested multiplex PCR rounds employing slightly modified ARM-PCR. TRBV1-TRBV30 forward and Cbeta reverse primers drove the first two roughly 10-cycle rounds. Each CDR3 protein gets one entry after TCRdb re-called the multiplex PCR reads with MiXCR. Here the sample spans 300,000 to 350,000 distinct CDR3 sequences, roughly 61% being singletons.

This receptor was identified in a man aged 40-50 years with primary liver carcinoma and hepatitis B virus infection. The sample comprised peripheral blood. The V and J genes are TRBV5-5 and TRBJ2-1; maybe TRBD2 (5 bases). CDR3 sequence (DNA): TGTGCTAGCAGCTTTGGAGGACGGTTTGAGCAGTTCTTC. This sequence encodes CASSFGGRFEQFF.